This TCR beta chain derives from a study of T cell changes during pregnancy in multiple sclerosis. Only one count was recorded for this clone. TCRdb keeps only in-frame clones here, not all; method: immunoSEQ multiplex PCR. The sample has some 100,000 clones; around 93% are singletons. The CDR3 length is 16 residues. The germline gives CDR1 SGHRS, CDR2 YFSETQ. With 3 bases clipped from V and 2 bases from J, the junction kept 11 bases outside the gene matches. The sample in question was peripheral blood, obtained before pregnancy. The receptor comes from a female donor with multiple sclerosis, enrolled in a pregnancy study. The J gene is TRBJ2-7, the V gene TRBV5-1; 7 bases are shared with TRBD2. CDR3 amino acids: CASSSAKVAGPYEQYF. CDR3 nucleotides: TGCGCCAGCAGCTCCGCAAAGGTAGCGGGTCCCTACGAGCAGTACTTC.